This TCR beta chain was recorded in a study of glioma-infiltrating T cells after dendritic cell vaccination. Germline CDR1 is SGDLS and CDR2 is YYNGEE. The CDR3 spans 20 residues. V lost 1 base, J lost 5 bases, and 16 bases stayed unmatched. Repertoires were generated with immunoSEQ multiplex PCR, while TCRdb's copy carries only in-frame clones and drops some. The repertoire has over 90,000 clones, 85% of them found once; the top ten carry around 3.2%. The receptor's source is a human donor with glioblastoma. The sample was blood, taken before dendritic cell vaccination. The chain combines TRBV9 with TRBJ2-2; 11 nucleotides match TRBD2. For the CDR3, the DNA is TGTGCCAGCAGCGTAAGTCCCTTTGGTAGCGGGAGGGCCGGAACCGGGGAGCTGTTTTTT. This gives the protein CASSVSPFGSGRAGTGELFF.